These 12 T cell receptor beta chains were sequenced from one sample in a study of blood T cell repertoires in COVID-19. The protocol was immunoSEQ multiplex PCR, while the TCRdb copy is restricted to in-frame clones and leaves out a portion. This sample has about 310,000 clones; 90% occur once, and the top ten carry approximately 0.98%. Material for sequencing was peripheral blood. These receptors all come from a woman in her thirties or forties with COVID-19, enrolled during active disease.

The chain employs TRBV5-1 and TRBJ2-6; the match to TRBD1 covers 10 bases. The CDR3 is made up of 18 amino acids. The germline gives CDR1 SGHRS, CDR2 YFSETQ. With 0 bases clipped from V and 4 bases from J, the junction kept 7 bases outside the gene matches. CDR3 amino acids: CASSLGDRGPLGANVLTF. In nucleotides, the CDR3 is TGCGCCAGCAGCTTGGGGGACAGGGGACCCCTCGGGGCCAACGTCCTGACTTTC.

The V and J genes are TRBV28 and TRBJ2-1, with 12 nucleotides matching TRBD2. V lost 3 bases, J lost 5 bases, and 5 bases stayed unmatched. CDR1 MDHEN and CDR2 SYDVKM come from the germline V gene. This CDR3 contains 16 residues. The CDR3 DNA reads TGTGCCAGCAGTTTGCCGACTAGCGGGGGCCACAATGAGCAGTTCTTC. As protein: CASSLPTSGGHNEQFF.

The chain carries TRBV28 and TRBJ1-5; no definite D call. Deletions cut 2 bases from V and 3 bases from J, with 8 bases between. The CDR3 runs 14 residues. CDR1 MDHEN and CDR2 SYDVKM come from the germline V gene. The CDR3 DNA reads as TGTGCCAGCAGTTTAATTAGCCACAATCAGCCCCAGCATTTT. Residues: CASSLISHNQPQHF.

The CDR3 nucleotides read TGTGCCAGCCGGTGGAACACTGAAGCTTTCTTT. Translated, it gives CASRWNTEAFF. V usage is TRBV12-3 or TRBV12-4 and J usage is TRBJ1-1; no clear D gene. Trimming cost V 8 bases and J 1 base, with 5 bases left between them. The CDR3 has 11 residues.

The V call is TRBV28, the J call TRBJ1-2, with 7 bases matching TRBD1. V lost 2 bases to trimming and J lost 2 bases; unmatched junction nucleotides: 8. The CDR3 length is 16 residues. CDR1 is MDHEN, CDR2 SYDVKM, per germline. This chain's CDR3 is CASSLAGTAMNYGYTF. CDR3 DNA: TGTGCCAGCAGTTTAGCTGGGACAGCGATGAACTATGGCTACACCTTC.

The rearrangement links TRBV3-1 (or the pseudogene TRBV3-2) to TRBJ1-2; D is possibly TRBD1 (5 bases). The CDR3 is 14 amino acids. CDR1 is LGHDT and CDR2 is YNNKEL in the germline V gene (reference sequence). Trimming shortened V by 1 base and J by 1 base, and 7 bases separated the two germline ends. The CDR3 DNA reads TGTGCCAGCAGCCAAGTAGACAGTAACTATGGCTACACCTTC. Encoded protein: CASSQVDSNYGYTF.

The chain is built from TRBV6-4 and TRBJ1-6; 8 bases map to TRBD1. Germline loops: CDR1 MRHNA, CDR2 SNTAGT. V shed 0 bases, J shed 10 bases, and the junction held 5 bases outside the gene matches. CDR3 length equals 15 residues. The chain's CDR3 is CASSDSAGGESPLHF. The CDR3 bases are TGTGCCAGCAGTGACTCGGCAGGGGGCGAATCACCCCTCCACTTT.

The V gene is TRBV28, the J gene TRBJ2-7, with 12 bases aligning to TRBD2. The CDR3 extends over 15 amino acids. CDR1 is MDHEN, CDR2 SYDVKM, per germline. J was trimmed by 1 base and V by 6 bases; bases with no gene match: 4. The CDR3 region has the DNA TGTGCCAGCAGCTCCACTAGCGGGAGGTCCTACGAGCAGTACTTC. Translating it yields CASSSTSGRSYEQYF.

The CDR3 DNA follows: TGTGCCAGCAGCGGACACGGGCGAACTAATGAAAAACTGTTTTTT. It codes for CASSGHGRTNEKLFF. The gene calls are TRBV7-9 and TRBJ1-4, with D possibly matching TRBD1 (5 bases). There are 15 residues in the CDR3. CDR1 and CDR2 from the germline V gene are SEHNR and FQNEAQ (reference sequence). The V end lost 5 bases, the J end lost 1 base, and 11 bases lay between the germline ends. The variable domain in full, completed from reference TRBV7-9 and TRBJ1-4, reads DTGVSQNPRHKITKRGQNVTFRCDPISEHNRLYWYRQTLGQGPEFLTYFQNEAQLEKSRLLSDRFSAERPKGSFSTLEIQRTEQGDSAMYLCASSGHGRTNEKLFFGSGTQLSVL.

The V gene is TRBV28, the J gene TRBJ2-7; no firm D call. CDR3 length equals 13 residues. Germline V gives CDR1 MDHEN, CDR2 SYDVKM. V lost 1 base and J lost 5, with 9 bases in between. DNA of the CDR3: TGTGCCAGCAGTTTATCCCCTCTTAACGAGCAGTACTTC. Its protein product is CASSLSPLNEQYF.

V gene TRBV25-1 combines with J gene TRBJ2-6; D gene uncertain. This CDR3 is 16 amino acids long. The V gene's germline CDR1 is MGHDK and CDR2 SYGVNS. The ends were cut back, 1 base at V and 0 bases at J, with 7 bases in the middle. The CDR3 region has the DNA TGTGCCAGCAGTGAATCCAGGAACTCTGGGGCCAACGTCCTGACTTTC. Translating it yields CASSESRNSGANVLTF.

This chain links TRBV5-8 with TRBJ2-7; the match to TRBD1 covers 11 bases. This CDR3 is 14 amino acids long. Germline CDR1 SGHTS, CDR2 YDEGEE. J lost 7 bases, V lost 4 bases, and 7 bases had no gene match. CDR3 bases: TGTGCCAGCAGCCGCGGACAGGGGGCGAGGGAGCAGTACTTC. It specifies CASSRGQGAREQYF.